This passage covers 28 T cell receptor beta chains from one sample sequenced in a study of T cells in Graves' hyperthyroidism and ophthalmopathy. Amplified regions were TCR beta CDR3 sequences from RNA transcripts. TCR CDR3 underwent first-round RT-PCR with the HTBI primer set. TCRdb called the multiplex PCR reads again in MiXCR, with one record for every CDR3 protein. The data show approximately 630,000 distinct CDR3 sequences, around 15% seen once. The sequencing input was blood. The origin of the receptors is a woman aged 30 to 39 with Graves' hyperthyroidism.

This chain uses TRBV20-1 with TRBJ2-2; D is undetermined. The CDR3 has 13 amino acids. CDR1 is DFQATT and CDR2 is SNEGSKA in the germline V gene (reference sequence). V was pared by 3 bases and J by 5 bases, with 10 bases between. The CDR3 loop reads CSASNGWTGELFF. The CDR3 DNA follows: TGCAGTGCTAGTAATGGGTGGACCGGGGAGCTGTTTTTT.

Many counts were recorded for this clonotype. This rearrangement joins TRBV6-1 to TRBJ1-4; 10 bases fit TRBD1. The CDR3 loop spans 15 amino acids. Germline V gives CDR1 MNHNS, CDR2 SASEGT. Losses at the gene ends were 6 bases for V and 8 bases for J; bases not matched to a gene: 9. The CDR3 nucleotides read TGTGCCAGCAGCCCGGATGGGACAGGGGCCGAAAAACTGTTTTTT. This codes for CASSPDGTGAEKLFF.

This clonotype appeared many times. This chain joins TRBV2 and TRBJ2-7, with D perhaps matching TRBD1 (6 bases). CDR1 SNHLY and CDR2 FYNNEI come from the germline V gene. CDR3 length: 15 residues. V was shortened by 3 bases and J by 3 bases, with 15 bases between the two germline ends. This chain's CDR3 is CASSEGAHVNYEQYF. In DNA form, the CDR3 reads TGTGCCAGCAGTGAGGGGGCTCACGTTAACTACGAGCAGTACTTC.

This clonotype has a count of ten or more. The chain recombines TRBV28 with TRBJ2-1, with D perhaps matching TRBD1 (6 bases). Germline assignment: CDR1 MDHEN and CDR2 SYDVKM. Deletions cut 2 bases from V and 8 bases from J, with 10 bases between. The CDR3 is 13 amino acids. DNA for the CDR3: TGTGCCAGCAGTTTAGGACAGCGCGATGAGCAGTTCTTC. Amino acids: CASSLGQRDEQFF.

To note about this clonotype: This could be a read error, since a much larger clone is one nucleotide away. V is TRBV5-1 and J is TRBJ2-1; TRBD2 matches at 7 bases. The CDR3 consists of 14 residues. V gave up 5 bases and J gave up 10 bases; unmatched junction bases: 12. Looked up from germline, CDR1 is SGHRS and CDR2 is YFSETQ. CDR3 sequence reads: CASRTGRERGEQFF. DNA of the CDR3: TGCGCCAGCAGGACGGGGCGGGAGCGGGGAGAGCAGTTCTTC.

CDR3 DNA sequence: TGTGCCAGCAGCTCCAGACTAGCGGTCTACAATGAGCAGTTCTTC. Amino acid sequence: CASSSRLAVYNEQFF. This sequence joins TRBV7-8 and TRBJ2-1; 9 nucleotides match TRBD2. Per the germline V gene, CDR1 is SGHVS and CDR2 is FQNEAQ. The CDR3 sequence is 15 residues long. V lost 4 bases, J lost 3 bases, and 4 bases stayed unmatched.

The chain recombines TRBV5-1 with TRBJ2-5; D unclear. Trimming cost V 2 bases and J 2 bases, with 13 bases left between them. Germline V gene data show CDR1 as SGHRS and CDR2 as YFSETQ. This CDR3 has 15 residues. The CDR3 is CASSFGSSVQETQYF. CDR3 nucleotides: TGCGCCAGCAGCTTCGGTAGCAGCGTACAAGAGACCCAGTACTTC.

This clonotype was detected many times. V is TRBV15 and J is TRBJ1-6; D might be TRBD1 (6 bases). Germline CDR1 is LNHNV and CDR2 is YYDKDF (reference sequence). V dropped 1 base and J dropped 10 bases, with 11 bases sitting between them. The CDR3 sequence is 14 residues long. CDR3: CATSRGQGTSPLHF. In DNA form, the CDR3 reads TGTGCCACCAGCAGAGGTCAGGGGACATCACCCCTCCACTTT.

This clonotype was observed a handful of times. The CDR3 loop reads CASSRLADTSTDTQYF. The CDR3 nucleotides are TGCGCCAGCAGCCGGCTAGCGGATACGAGCACAGATACGCAGTATTTT. V is TRBV5-1 and J is TRBJ2-3; 7 positions match TRBD2. CDR3 length: 16 amino acids. CDR1 is SGHRS and CDR2 is YFSETQ in the germline V gene. J gave up 0 bases and V 4 bases, and 8 bases lay outside the gene matches.

The chain uses TRBV13 and TRBJ1-2, with D possibly being TRBD1 (6 bases). V was shortened by 1 base and J by 7 bases, with 19 bases between the two germline ends. The CDR3 is made up of 16 amino acids. Germline V gene data show CDR1 as PRHDT and CDR2 as FYEKMQ (reference sequence). CDR3 sequence: CASSLEQGSLNAGYTF. The CDR3, as DNA: TGTGCCAGCAGCTTAGAACAGGGATCATTAAACGCTGGCTACACCTTC.

This clonotype showed up many times. V usage is TRBV6-1 and J usage is TRBJ2-2, with 7 bases fitting TRBD2. The V gene end was trimmed by 6 bases and the J gene end by 6 bases; junction bases not matched to a gene: 4. The CDR3 totals 13 residues. Germline V lookup: CDR1 MNHNS, CDR2 SASEGT. The CDR3 region is CASRLGLAGELFF. The CDR3 region has the DNA TGTGCCAGCAGGCTAGGACTAGCCGGGGAGCTGTTTTTT.

This rearrangement joins TRBV20-1 to TRBJ1-6; D ambiguous. The CDR3 loop spans 14 amino acids. Trimming removed 0 bases at V and 9 bases at J, with 12 bases between. Germline assignment: CDR1 DFQATT and CDR2 SNEGSKA (reference sequence). CDR3 sequence: CSAREEGFGSPLHF. The CDR3 DNA is TGCAGTGCTAGAGAAGAAGGGTTTGGTTCACCCCTCCACTTT.

In its sample, this clonotype was seen many times. V gene TRBV18 combines with J gene TRBJ1-1, with D unclear. The germline V and J ends were trimmed by 3 bases and 2 bases, with 16 bases remaining between them. The CDR3 sequence is 16 residues long. Looked up from germline, CDR1 is KGHSH and CDR2 is LQKENI. The CDR3 loop is CASSPPGLPTNTEAFF. CDR3 DNA sequence: TGTGCCAGCTCACCGCCCGGACTTCCCACTAACACTGAAGCTTTCTTT.

The chain combines TRBV7-9 with TRBJ1-2; D not certain. This CDR3 is built from 15 residues. Per the germline V gene, CDR1 is SEHNR and CDR2 is FQNEAQ (reference sequence). V lost 5 bases and J 4 bases, leaving 17 bases between the germline ends. CDR3 sequence (DNA): TGTGCCAGCAGCACCCCTGTGGTGGACTTCTATGGCTACACCTTC. Translated, it gives CASSTPVVDFYGYTF.

The rearrangement uses TRBV28 and TRBJ2-7; TRBD1 matches at 9 bases. With V trimmed by 0 bases and J by 6 bases, 0 bases remained unmatched. The CDR3 runs 13 residues. Germline assignment: CDR1 MDHEN and CDR2 SYDVKM. The CDR3 protein is CASSLWTGGEQYF. The CDR3 bases are TGTGCCAGCAGTTTATGGACAGGGGGCGAGCAGTACTTC.

This clonotype was observed at least ten times. The gene calls are TRBV6-2 or TRBV6-3 and TRBJ1-5, with a tentative D call TRBD1 (6 bases). Germline lookup yields CDR1 MNHEY and CDR2 SVGEGT. This CDR3 has 18 residues. With 0 bases removed from V and 4 bases from J, the gap between germline ends came to 19 bases. The CDR3 DNA follows: TGTGCCAGCAGTTACTCGAATCTCGGGGGCCACCATAATCAGCCCCAGCATTTT. Translation: CASSYSNLGGHHNQPQHF.

This clonotype turned up a few times. This sequence joins TRBV4-2 and TRBJ2-1; D perhaps matches TRBD2 (6 bases). There are 14 residues in the CDR3. Germline V gene lookup returns CDR1 LGHNA and CDR2 YNFKEQ. Trimming left V 7 bases short and J 6 bases short, with 16 bases between. The CDR3 spells CASNRFRELNEQFF. In DNA form, the CDR3 reads TGTGCCAGCAACCGGTTTCGGGAGCTCAATGAGCAGTTCTTC.

The genes are TRBV3-1 and TRBJ1-2, with a weak D call TRBD1 (5 bases). Trimming took 4 bases from V and 4 from J, leaving 22 bases between them. This CDR3 is built from 17 residues. Germline values: CDR1 LGHDT, CDR2 YNNKEL (reference sequence). The CDR3 DNA is TGTGCCAGCAGCCGAAATAGGGGACTTTTAACCCTCTATGGCTACACCTTC. This translates into CASSRNRGLLTLYGYTF.

As concerns this clonotype: Given a much more abundant clone one base away, this may be a read error. The chain recombines TRBV30 with TRBJ2-1, with D hard to call. V was cut by 4 bases and J by 3 bases, with 16 bases left in between. The CDR3 extends over 15 amino acids. The germline CDR1 and CDR2 sequences are GTSNPN and SVGIG (reference sequence). DNA of the CDR3: TGTGCCTGGAATGTACTCAAGCGAAACTACAATGAGCAGTTCTTC. Protein: CAWNVLKRNYNEQFF.

This clonotype was found many times. V is TRBV5-1 and J is TRBJ2-3, with D unclear. Germline V gene data show CDR1 as SGHRS and CDR2 as YFSETQ. This CDR3 is built from 16 residues. Trimming pared 2 bases from V and 0 bases from J, leaving 13 bases between. The CDR3 here is CASSFSSHTSTDTQYF. CDR3 DNA sequence: TGCGCCAGCAGCTTCTCGTCCCACACCAGCACAGATACGCAGTATTTT.

The V gene is TRBV30, the J gene TRBJ1-1; 7 bases are a match to TRBD1. The germline V gene has CDR1 GTSNPN and CDR2 SVGIG (reference sequence). CDR3 length: 15 amino acids. V gave up 6 bases and J gave up 0 bases; unmatched junction bases: 10. The CDR3 sequence: CACRQGVWMNTEAFF. The DNA for the CDR3 is TGTGCCTGCCGGCAGGGGGTCTGGATGAACACTGAAGCTTTCTTT.

This clonotype was seen many times. This chain joins TRBV29-1 and TRBJ2-7; 7 bases line up with TRBD1. Germline CDR1 is SQVTM and CDR2 is ANQGSEA. The CDR3 runs 14 residues. Trimming removed 5 bases from V and 0 bases from J; junction bases left unmatched: 7. In DNA, the CDR3 is TGCAGCGTTCCAAAGGGGGCAAGCTCCTACGAGCAGTACTTC. Its protein is CSVPKGASSYEQYF.

Concerning this clonotype itself: One end of the junction is discordant with germline, which a read error may explain. V is TRBV7-7 and J is TRBJ2-1; D unclear. The CDR3 spans 15 residues. CDR1 and CDR2 (germline): SSHAT, FNYEAQ (reference sequence). The CDR3 sequence is CASSQDGFLGNEQFF. The DNA of the CDR3 is TGTGCTAGCAGCCAAGATGGCTTCTTAGGGAATGAGCAGTTCTTC.

CDR3: CASSVGNGYTF. The CDR3, as DNA: TGTGCCAGCAGCGTGGGGAATGGCTACACCTTC. The rearrangement links TRBV9 to TRBJ1-2; no reliable D call. This CDR3 is built from 11 residues. Between the trimmed V and J ends, which lost 2 bases and 6 bases, there was a span of 5 bases. Germline loops: CDR1 SGDLS, CDR2 YYNGEE.

This clonotype showed up many times. The gene calls are TRBV28 and TRBJ2-3; 7 bases fit TRBD2. Germline CDR1 MDHEN, CDR2 SYDVKM. CDR3 length: 14 residues. V was clipped by 8 bases and J by 3 bases; unmatched bases: 8. CDR3 sequence reads: CASDGGSVTDTQYF. The CDR3, as DNA: TGTGCCAGCGACGGGGGGAGCGTGACAGATACGCAGTATTTT.

This clonotype occurred many times. J is TRBJ2-1 and V is TRBV15; 7 nucleotides line up with TRBD2. V shed 5 bases and J 2 bases; nucleotides not matched to a gene: 9. The CDR3 sequence is 16 residues long. From germline, CDR1 is LNHNV and CDR2 YYDKDF (reference sequence). The CDR3 DNA reads as TGTGCCACCAGCCCTCATGCTGGGAGGGCCTACAATGAGCAGTTCTTC. Protein: CATSPHAGRAYNEQFF. Full variable domain (outside the CDR3, taken from reference TRBV15 and TRBJ2-1): DAMVIQNPRYQVTQFGKPVTLSCSQTLNHNVMYWYQQKSSQAPKLLFHYYDKDFNNEADTPDNFQSRRPNTSFCFLDIRSPGLGDTAMYLCATSPHAGRAYNEQFFGPGTRLTVL.

This clonotype occurred a few times. V and J are TRBV30 and TRBJ2-6; the D gene is possibly TRBD2 (6 bases). V was trimmed by 2 bases and J by 0 bases, leaving 8 bases between them. The CDR3 spans 15 residues. Germline V gene sequence: CDR1 GTSNPN, CDR2 SVGIG (reference sequence). Here the CDR3 DNA reads TGTGCCTGGAGTTCGGGGGTCTCTGGGGCCAACGTCCTGACTTTC. This gives the protein CAWSSGVSGANVLTF.

This chain connects TRBV3-1 to TRBJ2-7; TRBD2 agrees at 8 bases. CDR1 and CDR2 (germline): LGHDT, YNNKEL (reference sequence). Losses at the gene ends were 5 bases for V and 5 bases for J; bases not matched to a gene: 11. The CDR3 is 15 residues long. The CDR3 DNA reads TGTGCCAGCAGCAGGGGCGGAGCGGGAGCAAACGAGCAGTACTTC. Amino acids: CASSRGGAGANEQYF.